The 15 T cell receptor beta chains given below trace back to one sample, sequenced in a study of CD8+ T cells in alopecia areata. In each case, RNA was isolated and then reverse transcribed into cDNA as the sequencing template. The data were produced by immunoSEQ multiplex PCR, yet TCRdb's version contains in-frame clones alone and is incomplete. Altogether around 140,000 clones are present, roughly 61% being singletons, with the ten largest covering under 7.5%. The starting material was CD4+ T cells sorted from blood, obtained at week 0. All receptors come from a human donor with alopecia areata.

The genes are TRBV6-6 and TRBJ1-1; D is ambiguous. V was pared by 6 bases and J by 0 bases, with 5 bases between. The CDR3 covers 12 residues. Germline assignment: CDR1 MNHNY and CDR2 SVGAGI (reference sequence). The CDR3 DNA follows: TGTGCCAGCAGCCCGGTGAACACTGAAGCTTTCTTT. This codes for CASSPVNTEAFF.

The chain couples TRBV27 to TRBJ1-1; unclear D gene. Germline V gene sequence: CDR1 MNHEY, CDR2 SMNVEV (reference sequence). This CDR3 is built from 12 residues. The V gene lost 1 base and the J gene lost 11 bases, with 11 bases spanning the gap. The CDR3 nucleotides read TGTGCCAGCAGTTTATACGGGCGAAGGGCTTTCTTT. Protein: CASSLYGRRAFF.

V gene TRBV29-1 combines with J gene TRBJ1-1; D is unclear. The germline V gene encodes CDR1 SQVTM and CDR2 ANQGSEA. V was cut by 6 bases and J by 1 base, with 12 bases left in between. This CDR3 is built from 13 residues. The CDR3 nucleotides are TGCAGCGTAGCCGGGCGTGCGAACACTGAAGCTTTCTTT. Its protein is CSVAGRANTEAFF.

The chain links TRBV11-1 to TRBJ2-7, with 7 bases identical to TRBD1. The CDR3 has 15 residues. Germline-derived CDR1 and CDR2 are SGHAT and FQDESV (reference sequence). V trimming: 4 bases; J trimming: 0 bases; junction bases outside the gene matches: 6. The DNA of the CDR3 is TGTGCCAGCAGCTCACTGACAGGGAGCTCCTACGAGCAGTACTTC. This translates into CASSSLTGSSYEQYF.

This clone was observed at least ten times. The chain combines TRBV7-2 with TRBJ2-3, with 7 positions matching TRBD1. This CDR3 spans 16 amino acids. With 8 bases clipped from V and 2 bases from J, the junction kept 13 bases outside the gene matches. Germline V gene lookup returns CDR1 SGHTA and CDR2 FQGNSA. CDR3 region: CASGFKGTEPTDTQYF. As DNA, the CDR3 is TGTGCCAGCGGGTTTAAGGGGACAGAACCCACAGATACGCAGTATTTT.

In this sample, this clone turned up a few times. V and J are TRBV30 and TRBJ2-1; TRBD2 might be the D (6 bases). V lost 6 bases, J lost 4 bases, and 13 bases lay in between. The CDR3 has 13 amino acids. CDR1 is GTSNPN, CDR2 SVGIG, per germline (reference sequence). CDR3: CACRRDEYNEQFF. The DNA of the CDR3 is TGTGCCTGCCGGCGGGACGAATACAATGAGCAGTTCTTC.

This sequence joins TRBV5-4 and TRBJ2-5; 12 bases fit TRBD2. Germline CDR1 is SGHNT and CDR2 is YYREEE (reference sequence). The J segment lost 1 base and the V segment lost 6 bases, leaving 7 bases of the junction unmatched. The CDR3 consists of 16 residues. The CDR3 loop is CASTQTGLAGQETQYF. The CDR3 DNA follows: TGTGCCAGCACCCAAACGGGACTAGCGGGCCAAGAGACCCAGTACTTC.

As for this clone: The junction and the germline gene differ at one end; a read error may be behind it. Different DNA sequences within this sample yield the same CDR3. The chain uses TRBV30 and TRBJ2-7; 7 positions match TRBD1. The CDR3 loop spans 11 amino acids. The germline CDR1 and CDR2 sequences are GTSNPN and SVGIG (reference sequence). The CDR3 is CAWGRQGEQYF. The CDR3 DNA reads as TGTGCCTGGGGCAGACAGGGCGAGCAGTACTTT. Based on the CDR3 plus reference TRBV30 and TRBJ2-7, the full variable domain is SQTIHQWPATLVQPVGSPLSLECTVEGTSNPNLYWYRQAAGRGLQLLFYSVGIGQISSEVPQNLSASRPQDRQFILSSKKLLLSDSGFYLCAWGRQGEQYFGPGTRLTVT.

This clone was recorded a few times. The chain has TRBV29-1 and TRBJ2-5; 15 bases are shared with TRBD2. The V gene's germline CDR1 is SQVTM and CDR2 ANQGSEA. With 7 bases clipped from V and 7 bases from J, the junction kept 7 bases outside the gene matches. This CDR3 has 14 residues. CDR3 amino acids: CSATGLAGGTTQYF. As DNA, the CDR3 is TGCAGCGCCACCGGACTAGCGGGGGGGACGACCCAGTACTTC.

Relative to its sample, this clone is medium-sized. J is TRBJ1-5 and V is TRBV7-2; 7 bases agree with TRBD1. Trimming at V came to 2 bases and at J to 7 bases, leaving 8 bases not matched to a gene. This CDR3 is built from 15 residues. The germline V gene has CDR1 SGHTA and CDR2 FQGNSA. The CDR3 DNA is TGTGCCAGCAGCTTAAGCCCGGGACAGTGGCAGCCCCAGCATTTT. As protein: CASSLSPGQWQPQHF.

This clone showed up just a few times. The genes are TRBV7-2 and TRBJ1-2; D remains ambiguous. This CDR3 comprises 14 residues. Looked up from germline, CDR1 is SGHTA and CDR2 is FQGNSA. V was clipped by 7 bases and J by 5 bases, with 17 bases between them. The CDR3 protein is CASTPMGGEYGYTF. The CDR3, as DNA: TGTGCCAGCACCCCAATGGGTGGGGAATATGGCTACACCTTC.

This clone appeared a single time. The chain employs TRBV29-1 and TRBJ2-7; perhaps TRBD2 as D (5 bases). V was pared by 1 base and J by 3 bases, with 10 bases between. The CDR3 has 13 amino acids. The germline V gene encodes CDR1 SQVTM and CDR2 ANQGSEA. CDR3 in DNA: TGCAGCGTTGAAGTACAGCGGAACTACGAGCAGTACTTC. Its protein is CSVEVQRNYEQYF.

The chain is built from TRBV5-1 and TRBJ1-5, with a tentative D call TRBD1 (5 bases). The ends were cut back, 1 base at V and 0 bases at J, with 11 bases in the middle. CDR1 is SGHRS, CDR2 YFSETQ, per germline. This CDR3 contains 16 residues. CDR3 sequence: CASSLSGSYSNQPQHF. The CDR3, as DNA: TGCGCCAGCAGCTTGTCAGGGTCCTATAGCAATCAGCCCCAGCATTTT.

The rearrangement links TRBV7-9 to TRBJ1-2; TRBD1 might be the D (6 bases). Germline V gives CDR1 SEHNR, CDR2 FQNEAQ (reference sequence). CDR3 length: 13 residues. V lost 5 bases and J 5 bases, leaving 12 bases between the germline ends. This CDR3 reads CASSHDRTYGYTF. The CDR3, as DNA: TGTGCCAGCAGCCACGACAGGACATATGGCTACACCTTC.

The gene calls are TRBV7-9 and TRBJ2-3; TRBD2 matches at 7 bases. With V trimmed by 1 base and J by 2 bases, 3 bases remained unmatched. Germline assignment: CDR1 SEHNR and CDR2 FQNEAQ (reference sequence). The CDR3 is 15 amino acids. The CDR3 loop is CASSLGSGITDTQYF. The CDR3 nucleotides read TGTGCCAGCAGCTTAGGGAGCGGGATCACAGATACGCAGTATTTT.